This TCR beta chain derives from a study of CD8+ T cells in alopecia areata. Study in general: Treated individuals took tofacitinib by mouth, 5 to 10 mg twice daily.

General study results and limits: The study found TCR sharing across patients less clear than in mice, possibly for HLA reasons. Sequencing of scalp tissue also captures the resident alphabeta T cells of normal skin.

Concerning this clone: Its matching antigen is unknown.

This CDR3 region has 15 residues. After removal of 5 bases from V and 6 bases from J, the junction contained 7 bases not matched to a gene. Germline V CDR1 and CDR2: MNHNY, SVGAGI (reference sequence). RNA extraction was followed by reverse transcription into cDNA, which acted as the sequencing template. TCRdb's copy holds only in-frame clones and misses some; the assay was immunoSEQ multiplex PCR. The sample shows under 150,000 clones, around 60% of them seen only once. Treatment meaning: oral pan-JAK inhibitor, 5-10 mg twice daily. The sequences come from CD4+ T cells sorted from blood, collected at week 4, from a patient treated with tofacitinib. The sequence came from a human donor with alopecia areata. This chain connects TRBV6-6 to TRBJ1-1; 12 nucleotides agree with TRBD1. CDR3 amino acids: CASSHTGTGGSEAFF. The CDR3, as DNA: TGTGCCAGCAGTCACACCGGGACAGGGGGCTCTGAAGCTTTCTTT.